The T cell receptor (beta chain) under discussion was sequenced for a study of control samples from healthy donors and cancer patients. Assay: immunoSEQ multiplex PCR; the TCRdb copy retains only in-frame clones and omits some. The table records roughly 84,000 clones, 91% of them present only once. The ends lost 0 bases at V and 3 bases at J; junction bases unmatched: 2. This CDR3 contains 14 residues. The germline V gene encodes CDR1 GTSNPN and CDR2 SVGIG (reference sequence). The source material was blood. The TCR originated in a man in his fifties in good health. The chain combines TRBV30 with TRBJ2-3; 8 positions agree with TRBD1. CDR3 in amino acids: CAWSVGQGTDTQYF. The CDR3 region has the DNA TGTGCCTGGAGTGTAGGACAGGGTACAGATACGCAGTATTTT. The entire variable domain, with the rest obtained from reference TRBV30 and TRBJ2-3, is as follows: SQTIHQWPATLVQPVGSPLSLECTVEGTSNPNLYWYRQAAGRGLQLLFYSVGIGQISSEVPQNLSASRPQDRQFILSSKKLLLSDSGFYLCAWSVGQGTDTQYFGPGTRLTVL.